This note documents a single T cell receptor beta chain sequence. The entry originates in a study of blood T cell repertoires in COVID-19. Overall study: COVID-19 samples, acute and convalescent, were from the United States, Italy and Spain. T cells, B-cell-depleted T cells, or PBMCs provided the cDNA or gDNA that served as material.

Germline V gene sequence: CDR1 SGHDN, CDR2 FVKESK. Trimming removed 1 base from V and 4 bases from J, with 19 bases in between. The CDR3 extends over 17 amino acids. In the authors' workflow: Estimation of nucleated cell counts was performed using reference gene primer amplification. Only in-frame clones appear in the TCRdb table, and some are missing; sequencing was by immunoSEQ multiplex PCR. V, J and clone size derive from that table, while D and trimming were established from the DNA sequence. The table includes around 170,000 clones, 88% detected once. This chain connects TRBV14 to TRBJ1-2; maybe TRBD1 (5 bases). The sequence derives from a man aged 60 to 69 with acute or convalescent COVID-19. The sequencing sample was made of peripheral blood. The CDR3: CASSQGRGRGASYGYTF. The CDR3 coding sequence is TGTGCCAGCAGCCAAGGTCGGGGGAGAGGGGCTTCCTATGGCTACACCTTC.